The sequence of this TCR beta chain was determined in a study of CD8+CD57+ T cells in acquired aplastic anemia. It was patients with CD8+CD57+ cell expansion by flow cytometry who were chosen for sequencing. By share, this clonotype counts as medium-sized. Germline trimming cut 7 bases from V and 0 bases from J; bases unmatched to any gene: 7. This CDR3 is 14 amino acids long. Per the germline V gene, CDR1 is DFQATT and CDR2 is SNEGSKA (reference sequence). According to the study, genomic DNA was the template for TCR beta VDJ and CDR3 profiling. TCRdb re-called the reads through MiXCR, storing one row per CDR3 protein. Of about 160,000 distinct CDR3 sequences listed, about 64% were seen once; the top ten hold approximately 48%.

The chain couples TRBV20-1 to TRBJ2-7, with 9 bases lining up with TRBD1. This sequence originates from a human donor with aplastic anemia. The sample was sorted CD4+, CD8+, or CD8+CD57+ T cells (not recorded which) from PBMCs. The DNA for the CDR3 is TGCAGTGTCCTTGGACAGGGGAGCTCCTACGAGCAGTACGTC. Encoded protein: CSVLGQGSSYEQYV.